What follows describes a single TCR beta chain. Its cognate antigen is unknown. This sample is part of a study of shared clonotypes between healthy human individuals. Clones were sequenced by immunoSEQ multiplex PCR, and TCRdb holds only the in-frame ones, with some missing. Of around 1.1 million clones in the sample, approximately 80% were seen once. This CDR3 is built from 13 residues. Trimming cost V 0 bases and J 5 bases, with 8 bases left between them. Germline-derived CDR1 and CDR2 are SGHRS and YFSETQ. Investigators divided CD4+ cells into CD45RA+ naive and CD45RA-negative memory subsets. Whole-study results and caveats: Among the subsets, naive ones generally showed larger estimated richness than memory ones. What limited the represented genetic and exposure-history diversity was the small number of donors.

The rearrangement uses TRBV5-1 and TRBJ2-5, with D uncertain. This sequence was found in a man between 18 and 29 years old in good health. Some clones in this sample may be carry-over from other donors' samples. Material for sequencing was memory CD4+ T cells from PBMCs. Subset: CD45RA-negative fraction. The CDR3 DNA sequence: TGCGCCAGCAGCTTGGCCGTGGCGGAGACCCAGTACTTC. This translates into CASSLAVAETQYF.